This entry lists 5 T cell receptor beta chains sequenced from one sample in a study of T cells after yellow fever vaccination. One entry per CDR3 protein, called by TCRdb with MiXCR from the 5' RACE reads. The table has around 30,000 distinct CDR3 sequences, roughly a tenth seen once. Specimen: PBMCs, either bulk or a sorted T-cell subset (CD4+, CD8+, memory, or dextramer-sorted; not recorded which), collected around 15 days after the first yellow fever vaccination. The receptors derive from a man in his late teens or twenties who received the YFV17D yellow fever vaccine.

This chain uses TRBV7-9 with TRBJ1-2; a weak D match, TRBD1 (6 bases). V was shortened by 1 base and J by 8 bases, with 23 bases between the two germline ends. Germline CDR1 is SEHNR and CDR2 is FQNEAQ (reference sequence). The CDR3 has 17 residues. The CDR3 region has the DNA TGTGCCAGCAGCTTAGAGGGCTGGCAGGGGAGGTTGTACGGCTACACCTTC. Translating it yields CASSLEGWQGRLYGYTF.

Comments on this clonotype: A single base separates this from a much larger clone, so it may be a read error. J is TRBJ2-1 and V is TRBV3-1, with a tentative D call TRBD2 (5 bases). This CDR3 contains 14 residues. In germline, CDR1 is LGHDT, CDR2 YNNKEL (reference sequence). CDR3 sequence (DNA): TGTGCCAGCACCCAAGGCCAGCGGAACAATGAGCAGTTCTTC. It specifies CASTQGQRNNEQFF.

This clonotype has only a few counts. The chain combines TRBV10-3 with TRBJ2-2; weak D call: TRBD2 (5 bases). V was shortened by 8 bases and J by 2 bases, with 9 bases between the two germline ends. The length of the CDR3 is 13 residues. Looked up from germline, CDR1 is ENHRY and CDR2 is SYGVKD. Here the CDR3 DNA reads TGTGCCATCGAGGGAGACAACACCGGGGAGCTGTTTTTT. Amino acid sequence: CAIEGDNTGELFF.

This clonotype came up many times. This chain links TRBV20-1 with TRBJ2-2, with D tentatively TRBD1 (5 bases). The CDR3 loop spans 15 amino acids. V was pared by 0 bases and J by 7 bases, with 15 bases between. CDR1 and CDR2 from the germline V gene are DFQATT and SNEGSKA (reference sequence). The CDR3 DNA sequence: TGCAGTGCTAGAGATCACAAGGGGCCGGGCGGGGAGCTGTTTTTT. This sequence encodes CSARDHKGPGGELFF.

This clonotype has just a few counts. This chain joins TRBV5-1 and TRBJ1-1, with D unclear. V was shortened by 8 bases and J by 1 base, with 15 bases between the two germline ends. The CDR3 sequence is 14 residues long. Germline loops: CDR1 SGHRS, CDR2 YFSETQ. The CDR3 loop reads CARSNQDGNTEAFF. CDR3 DNA: TGCGCCAGAAGCAATCAGGACGGGAACACTGAAGCTTTCTTT.